This T cell receptor beta chain is drawn from a study of cytomegalovirus exposure and HLA in healthy donors. Study findings and constraints: Specificity for CMV antigens was confirmed in vitro for three of the CMV-associated chains. Analysis performed later found roughly 18,000 TCR beta sequences associated with HLA alleles at 0.05 false discovery rate.

Primers for the PCR totalled 60 Vbeta and 13 Jbeta. Using immunoSEQ multiplex PCR, the repertoire was profiled, and TCRdb retains in-frame clones only, with some absent. The sample table includes about 130,000 clones. Germline assignment: CDR1 MDHEN and CDR2 SYDVKM. Unmatched junction bases numbered 7, after V lost 1 base and J lost 9 bases. The CDR3 is 16 residues long. A note on this clone: The antigen is not known.

This chain uses TRBV28 with TRBJ2-1; 12 bases align to TRBD1. This receptor was taken from a man between 40 and 49 years old in good health and CMV-seronegative. Source material: PBMCs. CDR3 sequence (DNA): TGTGCCAGCAGTTTATCGCGGGACAGGGGGCGATTTGAGCAGTTCTTC. This encodes CASSLSRDRGRFEQFF.